One and the same sample provided the 23 T cell receptor beta chains below, sequenced in a study of T cell repertoires in ileal Crohn's disease. Time point meaning: neoterminal ileum biopsy at postoperative endoscopy, about 6 months after surgery. Clones were sequenced by immunoSEQ multiplex PCR, and TCRdb holds only the in-frame ones, with some missing. The table has several thousand clones, 60% to 80% seen once. Sequenced sample: ileal tissue. The receptors stem from an adult with Crohn's disease.

On this clone itself: The germline gene is not matched at one end of the junction; a read error may be the cause. The chain combines TRBV28 with TRBJ2-1, with TRBD2 matching over 8 bases. The CDR3 runs 12 residues. Germline lookup yields CDR1 MDHEN and CDR2 SYDVKM. The CDR3 loop is CASSREGGRRVF. In DNA, the CDR3 is TGTGCCAGCAGCCGGGAGGGAGGTAGACGAGTCTTC.

The gene calls are TRBV5-1 and TRBJ2-1; 12 bases map to TRBD2. This CDR3 has 17 amino acids. The germline V gene encodes CDR1 SGHRS and CDR2 YFSETQ. V was clipped by 4 bases and J by 9 bases; unmatched bases: 14. The chain's CDR3 is CASSQRLAGDVGVEQFF. The CDR3 DNA reads as TGCGCCAGCAGCCAACGACTAGCGGGAGATGTGGGCGTTGAGCAGTTCTTC.

The chain is built from TRBV5-6 and TRBJ2-2; possible D gene TRBD2, 5 bases. The V gene's germline CDR1 is SGHDT and CDR2 YYEEEE. Trimming shortened V by 6 bases and J by 4 bases, and 19 bases separated the two germline ends. The CDR3 length is 16 residues. CDR3 in amino acids: CASTPRWGVGTGELFF. The CDR3 DNA is TGTGCCAGCACCCCCAGGTGGGGAGTCGGCACCGGGGAGCTGTTTTTT.

The chain's CDR3 is CAWSLGQGVGYTF. As DNA, the CDR3 is TGTGCCTGGAGTTTGGGACAAGGAGTGGGCTACACCTTC. V is TRBV30 and J is TRBJ1-2, with TRBD1 as a possible D gene (6 bases). The CDR3 extends over 13 amino acids. Germline V gene lookup returns CDR1 GTSNPN and CDR2 SVGIG (reference sequence). V lost 2 bases and J lost 8, with 15 bases in between.

This chain joins TRBV13 and TRBJ2-3; 12 bases agree with TRBD2. The ends lost 7 bases at V and 2 bases at J; junction bases unmatched: 4. CDR3 length: 15 residues. In germline, CDR1 is PRHDT, CDR2 FYEKMQ (reference sequence). CDR3 in DNA: TGTGCCAGCAAACTAGCGGGGGGTATCACAGATACGCAGTATTTT. This encodes CASKLAGGITDTQYF.

The chain has TRBV18 and TRBJ2-1; D is ambiguous. Germline CDR1 and CDR2: KGHSH and LQKENI. The CDR3 runs 14 residues. The ends were cut back, 2 bases at V and 8 bases at J, with 13 bases in the middle. The CDR3 coding sequence is TGTGCCAGCTCACCATTGGGTAGCAACGATGAGCAGTTCTTC. It encodes CASSPLGSNDEQFF.

This clone was counted a few times. The chain employs TRBV4-1 and TRBJ1-4; 7 positions match TRBD1. The CDR3 contains 13 residues. Trimming removed 4 bases from V and 6 bases from J; junction bases left unmatched: 2. Germline loops: CDR1 MGHRA, CDR2 YSYEKL. The CDR3 DNA is TGCGCCAGCAGCCTTCAGGGGGATGAAAAACTGTTTTTT. Protein: CASSLQGDEKLFF.

The chain links TRBV6-6 to TRBJ2-3; 7 bases are a match to TRBD2. Germline-derived CDR1 and CDR2 are MNHNY and SVGAGI (reference sequence). J gave up 5 bases and V 7 bases, and 6 bases lay outside the gene matches. This CDR3 region has 13 residues. CDR3 nucleotides: TGTGCCAGCAACGAGGGAGGGGAAGATACGCAGTATTTT. It translates to CASNEGGEDTQYF.

This sequence joins TRBV9 and TRBJ1-3; D might be TRBD1 (5 bases). Per germline, CDR1 SGDLS and CDR2 YYNGEE. This CDR3 is built from 15 residues. V was trimmed by 2 bases and J by 1 base, leaving 10 bases between them. Here the CDR3 DNA reads TGTGCCAGCAGCGTTGGGGGGTTATCTGGAAACACCATATATTTT. Protein sequence: CASSVGGLSGNTIYF.

The rearrangement links TRBV5-6 to TRBJ2-3; 13 bases are a match to TRBD2. V lost 5 bases to trimming and J lost 0 bases; unmatched junction nucleotides: 3. CDR3 size: 16 residues. CDR1 and CDR2 from the germline V gene are SGHDT and YYEEEE. The CDR3 is CASSLLAGGSTDTQYF. The CDR3 DNA follows: TGTGCCAGCAGTTTACTAGCGGGAGGGAGCACAGATACGCAGTATTTT.

The CDR3 loop is CASKMGRDYGYTF. The CDR3 nucleotides read TGTGCCAGCAAGATGGGGAGGGACTATGGCTACACCTTC. The gene calls are TRBV6-5 and TRBJ1-2; D gene uncertain. The CDR3 has 13 residues. V shed 7 bases and J shed 3 bases, with 12 bases lying between them. In germline, CDR1 is MNHEY, CDR2 SVGAGI.

This chain uses TRBV7-3 with TRBJ2-3, with D maybe TRBD2 (5 bases). The germline CDR1 and CDR2 sequences are SGHTA and FQGTGA. V was clipped by 1 base and J by 5 bases, with 16 bases between them. CDR3 length: 16 residues. The CDR3 DNA reads as TGTGCCAGCAGCTTAAATCCTAGCACCCAGCAAGATACGCAGTATTTT. The encoded protein is CASSLNPSTQQDTQYF.

The rearrangement joins TRBV5-6 to TRBJ2-2, with D perhaps matching TRBD2 (5 bases). This CDR3 has 17 residues. CDR1 is SGHDT and CDR2 is YYEEEE in the germline V gene. V lost 3 bases and J 2 bases, leaving 17 bases between the germline ends. Here the CDR3 reads CASSSPTLATNTGELFF. The CDR3 nucleotides read TGTGCCAGCAGCTCCCCTACCCTAGCCACCAACACCGGGGAGCTGTTTTTT.

The chain combines TRBV27 with TRBJ1-5; no firm D call. The germline CDR1 and CDR2 sequences are MNHEY and SMNVEV (reference sequence). Trimming removed 2 bases from V and 10 bases from J, with 9 bases in between. CDR3 length equals 12 residues. CDR3 DNA: TGTGCCAGCAGTTTACGAGGGAGTCCCCAGCATTTT. Translated: CASSLRGSPQHF.

The rearrangement joins TRBV11-2 to TRBJ1-5, with D possibly matching TRBD1 (5 bases). Trimming cost V 0 bases and J 9 bases, with 9 bases left between them. Germline CDR1 SGHAT, CDR2 FQNNGV. The length of the CDR3 is 13 residues. As DNA, the CDR3 is TGTGCCAGCAGCTTAGACGGGGGGAGGCCCCAGCATTTT. The encoded protein is CASSLDGGRPQHF.

The CDR3 spells CHQADSRSYNEQFF. In nucleotides, the CDR3 is TGTCATCAGGCGGACTCACGATCTTACAATGAGCAGTTCTTC. The chain recombines TRBV11-2 with TRBJ2-1, with D perhaps matching TRBD2 (5 bases). CDR3 length: 14 amino acids. The germline CDR1 and CDR2 sequences are SGHAT and FQNNGV.

The chain links TRBV11-2 to TRBJ2-5, with 11 positions matching TRBD2. CDR3 length equals 14 residues. V shed 5 bases and J 7 bases; nucleotides not matched to a gene: 6. The germline V gene encodes CDR1 SGHAT and CDR2 FQNNGV. The DNA for the CDR3 is TGTGCCAGCAGCCGTAGCGGGGGGGTCGGGACCCAGTACTTC. This encodes CASSRSGGVGTQYF.

The CDR3 DNA reads TGTGCCAGCAGCTTGTTTCTGGGAGGGGCTAGCACAGATACGCAGTATTTT. Its protein product is CASSLFLGGASTDTQYF. This chain uses TRBV5-6 with TRBJ2-3, with 7 nucleotides matching TRBD2. The CDR3 spans 17 residues. Unmatched junction bases numbered 8, after V lost 1 base and J lost 0 bases. Per germline, CDR1 SGHDT and CDR2 YYEEEE.

The chain recombines TRBV10-3 with TRBJ2-5; 8 bases are a match to TRBD1. The closer fit of TRBJ2-7 to the DNA end suggests the J call may be wrong. This CDR3 has 15 residues. From germline, CDR1 is ENHRY and CDR2 SYGVKD. The CDR3 sequence is CAIGDPGTGDYEQYF. The CDR3, as DNA: TGTGCCATCGGGGACCCCGGGACAGGAGACTACGAGCAGTACTTC.

The J gene is TRBJ1-5, the V gene TRBV2; TRBD1 matches 7 bases. From germline, CDR1 is SNHLY and CDR2 FYNNEI. This CDR3 region has 16 residues. After removal of 2 bases from V and 3 bases from J, the junction contained 7 bases not matched to a gene. CDR3 loop: CASSESTGRHNQPQHF. As DNA, the CDR3 is TGTGCCAGCAGTGAATCGACAGGGAGACACAATCAGCCCCAGCATTTT.

This clone was picked up one time. This chain links TRBV7-3 with TRBJ2-5; possibly TRBD1 for D (7 bases). The CDR3 is 15 amino acids. Trimming removed 0 bases from V and 7 bases from J, with 15 bases in between. CDR1 is SGHTA and CDR2 is FQGTGA in the germline V gene. In DNA, the CDR3 is TGTGCCAGCAGCTTAACCCCGGGGCAGGGGGGGACCCAGTACTTC. Amino acid sequence: CASSLTPGQGGTQYF.

The chain carries TRBV7-6 and TRBJ2-4; 10 bases are shared with TRBD1. The CDR3 sequence is 15 residues long. Trimming cost V 5 bases and J 9 bases; bases outside gene matches: 10. Germline V gene data show CDR1 as SGHVS and CDR2 as FNYEAQ. CDR3 sequence reads: CASSPTGGKRGIQYF. The CDR3, as DNA: TGTGCCAGCAGCCCGACAGGGGGCAAAAGGGGCATTCAGTACTTC.

This chain connects TRBV6-1 to TRBJ1-5; 8 nucleotides line up with TRBD1. J was trimmed by 7 bases and V by 2 bases; bases with no gene match: 7. The length of the CDR3 is 15 residues. Germline CDR1 is MNHNS and CDR2 is SASEGT. CDR3 protein: CASSESLDRDQPQHF. The CDR3 DNA sequence: TGTGCCAGCAGTGAATCCCTGGACAGGGACCAGCCCCAGCATTTT.